The present TCR beta chain was sequenced within a study of T-cell reconstitution after alpha-beta-depleted transplantation in children. Findings of the study overall: The origin of alpha-beta T cells about two months after transplant was reportedly several hundred expanded graft clones.

The sample holds one count of this clonotype. The antigen is undetermined. As the CDR3 is not closed by the conserved phenylalanine or tryptophan, this likely results from a read error. Unique molecular identifiers were used to barcode this TCRbeta library. TCRdb used MiXCR to reprocess the PCR reads, holding one entry per CDR3 protein. This table holds a few hundred thousand distinct CDR3 sequences, 25% to 30% found once. CDR3 length: 15 residues. Trimming cost V 5 bases and J 4 bases; bases outside gene matches: 6. Germline loops: CDR1 SGHVS, CDR2 FQNEAQ. The starting material was PBMCs, obtained before TCRalphabeta/CD19-depleted stem cell transplant. The chain couples TRBV7-8 to TRBJ2-1; 9 bases line up with TRBD2. The clonotype was recovered from a boy less than two years old with Wiskott-Aldrich syndrome, due to receive a stem cell transplant. CDR3 nucleotide sequence: TGTGCCAGCAGCCCCGGGACTAGCACTTACAATGAGCAGTTCTTG. As protein: CASSPGTSTYNEQFL.